The 18 T cell receptor beta chains in this list originate from one sample, sequenced in a study of blood T cell repertoires in COVID-19. The data were produced by immunoSEQ multiplex PCR, yet TCRdb's version contains in-frame clones alone and is incomplete. The top ten clones hold just under 3% of a sample with over 130,000 clones, about 80% of them seen once. Sequenced input: PBMCs or T cells enriched from blood (not recorded which). Receptors were obtained from a woman aged 45 to 65 who had recovered from COVID-19.

In its sample, this clone was seen a few times. The rearrangement joins TRBV10-3 to TRBJ2-7; TRBD2 matches at 8 bases. The CDR3 runs 15 residues. CDR1 ENHRY and CDR2 SYGVKD come from the germline V gene. The V and J ends lost 2 bases and 4 bases, in that order; junction bases with no gene match: 7. The CDR3 DNA reads as TGTGCCATCAGTGAGACGACCGGGACTAGATACGAGCAGTACTTC. Amino acid sequence: CAISETTGTRYEQYF.

This clone came up once. The chain's CDR3 is CASSVGSGSADTQYF. The CDR3 nucleotides read TGTGCCAGCAGTGTAGGGAGCGGGAGTGCAGATACGCAGTATTTT. V gene TRBV6-4 combines with J gene TRBJ2-3, with 8 bases fitting TRBD2. With V trimmed by 4 bases and J by 4 bases, 7 bases remained unmatched. CDR3 length: 15 amino acids. Germline-derived CDR1 and CDR2 are MRHNA and SNTAGT.

The sample holds a few counts of this clone. This rearrangement joins TRBV19 to TRBJ1-4; 9 nucleotides agree with TRBD1. Unmatched junction bases numbered 9, after V lost 5 bases and J lost 8 bases. The CDR3 totals 15 residues. CDR1 is LNHDA, CDR2 SQIVND, per germline (reference sequence). For the CDR3, the DNA is TGTGCCAGTAGTGCCGACAGGGGGAAGGGGGAAAAACTGTTTTTT. This codes for CASSADRGKGEKLFF. The entire variable domain, with the rest obtained from reference TRBV19 and TRBJ1-4, is as follows: DGGITQSPKYLFRKEGQNVTLSCEQNLNHDAMYWYRQDPGQGLRLIYYSQIVNDFQKGDIAEGYSVSREKKESFPLTVTSAQKNPTAFYLCASSADRGKGEKLFFGSGTQLSVL.

V is TRBV10-2 and J is TRBJ2-7, with 14 positions matching TRBD2. With 4 bases clipped from V and 3 bases from J, the junction kept 11 bases outside the gene matches. The CDR3 is 18 amino acids. CDR1 and CDR2 from the germline V gene are WSHSY and SAAADI. CDR3 loop: CASSVTSGRALTSYEQYF. The CDR3 bases are TGCGCCAGCAGTGTGACTAGCGGGAGGGCCTTGACTAGCTACGAGCAGTACTTC.

CDR3 amino acids: CASSQWTGTAGEKLFF. CDR3 sequence (DNA): TGCGCCAGCAGCCAGTGGACAGGGACAGCGGGTGAAAAACTGTTTTTT. The chain combines TRBV4-1 with TRBJ1-4, with TRBD1 matching 8 bases. Germline CDR1 and CDR2: MGHRA and YSYEKL. This CDR3 has 16 amino acids. V was clipped by 3 bases and J by 7 bases; unmatched bases: 10.

The chain recombines TRBV20-1 with TRBJ2-5; 8 positions match TRBD1. V dropped 3 bases and J dropped 3; count of bases not matched to a gene: 6. The length of the CDR3 is 14 residues. CDR1 DFQATT and CDR2 SNEGSKA come from the germline V gene (reference sequence). In DNA form, the CDR3 reads TGCAGTGCTAGTCCCCCGACAGGGGAAGAGACCCAGTACTTC. It specifies CSASPPTGEETQYF.

The chain is built from TRBV28 and TRBJ2-7; D perhaps matches TRBD1 (6 bases). CDR3 length equals 14 residues. Per the germline V gene, CDR1 is MDHEN and CDR2 is SYDVKM. Trimming removed 2 bases from V and 5 bases from J, with 13 bases in between. The CDR3 loop is CASSLGNRVDEQYF. The CDR3 DNA sequence: TGTGCCAGCAGTTTAGGGAACAGGGTGGACGAGCAGTACTTC.

In its sample, this clone was seen once. The V and J genes are TRBV19 and TRBJ1-5; a weak D match, TRBD1 (5 bases). The CDR3 is made up of 13 amino acids. From germline, CDR1 is LNHDA and CDR2 SQIVND (reference sequence). V lost 7 bases and J lost 6, with 13 bases in between. The CDR3 DNA sequence: TGTGCCAGTACTGGGGGGGGAAGTCAGCCCCAGCATTTT. Its translation: CASTGGGSQPQHF.

V gene TRBV11-2 combines with J gene TRBJ2-1; tentative D call: TRBD1 (6 bases). Germline CDR1 SGHAT, CDR2 FQNNGV. Trimming shortened V by 5 bases and J by 0 bases, and 14 bases separated the two germline ends. The CDR3 is 16 amino acids. The CDR3 is CASSPQGLSSYNEQFF. DNA for the CDR3: TGTGCCAGCAGCCCCCAGGGGCTAAGCTCCTACAATGAGCAGTTCTTC.

The V call is TRBV6-5, the J call TRBJ1-1, with 8 nucleotides matching TRBD1. With 6 bases clipped from V and 4 bases from J, the junction kept 7 bases outside the gene matches. The germline gives CDR1 MNHEY, CDR2 SVGAGI. The CDR3 has 14 residues. DNA for the CDR3: TGTGCCAGCAGGGTAGACAGGGGTGGCACTGAAGCTTTCTTT. Its protein product is CASRVDRGGTEAFF.

As to this clone: Compared with germline, one end of the junction differs, possibly owing to a read error. V and J are TRBV5-1 and TRBJ2-5; a possible D gene is TRBD2 (6 bases). The CDR3 loop spans 13 amino acids. Germline CDR1 reads SGHRS; CDR2 reads YFSETQ. In nucleotides, the CDR3 is TGCGCCAGCAGCCCCGGGACTGCAGAGTCCCAGTACTTC. It specifies CASSPGTAESQYF. Full variable domain (rest looked up from reference TRBV5-1 and TRBJ2-5): KAGVTQTPRYLIKTRGQQVTLSCSPISGHRSVSWYQQTPGQGLQFLFEYFSETQRNKGNFPGRFSGRQFSNSRSEMNVSTLELGDSALYLCASSPGTAESQYFGPGTRLLVL.

This clone has ten or more counts. The chain couples TRBV5-8 to TRBJ2-1; D gene unclear. The CDR3 covers 12 residues. Between the trimmed V and J ends, which lost 1 base and 6 bases, there was a span of 5 bases. Germline CDR1 is SGHTS and CDR2 is YDEGEE. The CDR3 coding sequence is TGTGCCAGCAGCTTGACTCGCAATGAGCAGTTCTTC. Translated: CASSLTRNEQFF.

CDR3 nucleotide sequence: TGTGCCAGCCAAAGGGGGAACACTGAAGCTTTCTTT. Encoded protein: CASQRGNTEAFF. The chain links TRBV11-2 to TRBJ1-1, with D maybe TRBD1 (5 bases). The CDR3 has 12 residues. Germline CDR1 reads SGHAT; CDR2 reads FQNNGV. The germline V and J ends were trimmed by 8 bases and 1 base, with 8 bases remaining between them.

There are a few counts of this clone. The chain carries TRBV29-1 and TRBJ2-5, with TRBD1 as a possible D gene (5 bases). The CDR3 sequence is 13 residues long. The germline V gene has CDR1 SQVTM and CDR2 ANQGSEA. With 0 bases removed from V and 3 bases from J, the gap between germline ends came to 8 bases. The CDR3 loop reads CSVEDLGEETQYF. The CDR3 DNA is TGCAGCGTTGAAGATTTAGGGGAAGAGACCCAGTACTTC. Combining the CDR3 with reference TRBV29-1 and TRBJ2-5 gives the whole variable domain SAVISQKPSRDICQRGTSLTIQCQVDSQVTMMFWYRQQPGQSLTLIATANQGSEATYESGFVIDKFPISRPNLTFSTLTVSNMSPEDSSIYLCSVEDLGEETQYFGPGTRLLVL.

The chain employs TRBV11-2 and TRBJ2-1; 15 nucleotides line up with TRBD2. Looked up from germline, CDR1 is SGHAT and CDR2 is FQNNGV. V lost 5 bases, J lost 3 bases, and 8 bases stayed unmatched. The CDR3 has 18 amino acids. The CDR3 sequence is CASSPGLAGGHYYNEQFF. CDR3 sequence (DNA): TGTGCCAGCAGCCCAGGACTAGCGGGAGGGCACTACTACAATGAGCAGTTCTTC.

The chain combines TRBV30 with TRBJ1-3, with 7 bases lining up with TRBD1. The germline gives CDR1 GTSNPN, CDR2 SVGIG (reference sequence). Trimming removed 2 bases from V and 4 bases from J; junction bases left unmatched: 5. There are 14 residues in the CDR3. The CDR3 reads CAWSMGQSGNTIYF. CDR3 coding DNA: TGTGCCTGGAGTATGGGACAGTCGGGAAACACCATATATTTT.

V gene TRBV3-1 (or the pseudogene TRBV3-2) combines with J gene TRBJ2-5, with TRBD2 identical over 13 bases. The CDR3 is made up of 17 amino acids. V was pared by 5 bases and J by 5 bases, with 11 bases of the junction left unmatched. Germline lookup yields CDR1 LGHDT and CDR2 YNNKEL (reference sequence). The CDR3 protein is CASSTRRTSGSRETQYF. The CDR3 region has the DNA TGTGCCAGCAGCACCCGCCGGACTAGCGGGAGTCGGGAGACCCAGTACTTC.

V gene TRBV7-3 combines with J gene TRBJ2-1; the D gene is possibly TRBD1 (8 bases). The germline V gene has CDR1 SGHTA and CDR2 FQGTGA. Trimming took off 5 bases at V and 9 bases at J, with 17 bases between the two ends. The CDR3 is 14 amino acids. CDR3 bases: TGTGCCAGCAGCCGCGCAGGGGGCGGGGGTGAGCAGTTCTTC. Amino acids: CASSRAGGGGEQFF.